These 18 T cell receptor beta chains were all obtained from the same sample, sequenced in a study of T cell responses to AZD1222 COVID-19 vaccine. Profiling relied on immunoSEQ multiplex PCR, and the TCRdb table lists in-frame clones only, not all of them. The profile shows more than 100,000 clones, around 90% of them singletons. The sample in question was peripheral blood, obtained on day 0 of AZD1222 vaccination. All receptors come from an adult in good health.

The rearrangement links TRBV6-5 to TRBJ1-5; D not certain. Looked up from germline, CDR1 is MNHEY and CDR2 is SVGAGI. Trimming shortened V by 7 bases and J by 7 bases, and 17 bases separated the two germline ends. This CDR3 is 14 amino acids long. CDR3 sequence reads: CASNVGELKQPQHF. In DNA, the CDR3 is TGTGCCAGCAACGTCGGGGAGCTAAAACAGCCCCAGCATTTT.

J is TRBJ1-5 and V is TRBV18; no firm D call. Germline CDR1 reads KGHSH; CDR2 reads LQKENI. Trimming left V 0 bases short and J 9 bases short, with 18 bases between. The length of the CDR3 is 16 residues. CDR3 in amino acids: CASSPPNSGFQRPQHF. The DNA for the CDR3 is TGTGCCAGCTCACCACCGAACAGCGGATTCCAGAGGCCCCAGCATTTT. The full variable domain, completed using reference TRBV18 and TRBJ1-5, is NAGVMQNPRHLVRRRGQEARLRCSPMKGHSHVYWYRQLPEEGLKFMVYLQKENIIDESGMPKERFSAEFPKEGPSILRIQQVVRGDSAAYFCASSPPNSGFQRPQHFGDGTRLSIL.

This clone qualifies as medium-sized. In DNA form, the CDR3 reads TGTGCCAGCAGTTCGATAGCGGGGGGACCCTACAATGAGCAGTTCTTC. Protein product: CASSSIAGGPYNEQFF. The V gene is TRBV6-5, the J gene TRBJ2-1, with 10 bases aligning to TRBD2. In germline, CDR1 is MNHEY, CDR2 SVGAGI. The V gene end was trimmed by 4 bases and the J gene end by 2 bases; junction bases not matched to a gene: 5. This CDR3 is built from 16 residues.

The V call is TRBV25-1, the J call TRBJ1-6, with a possible D match to TRBD1 (6 bases). The CDR3 runs to 15 residues. Trimming removed 8 bases from V and 5 bases from J, with 16 bases in between. Germline lookup yields CDR1 MGHDK and CDR2 SYGVNS. CDR3: CASEMGGAHNSPLHF. The CDR3 DNA sequence: TGTGCCAGCGAGATGGGGGGCGCCCATAATTCACCCCTCCACTTT.

V usage is TRBV28 and J usage is TRBJ1-2; 11 bases are a match to TRBD1. This CDR3 comprises 15 residues. Trimming took 6 bases from V and 7 from J; bases not matched to a gene: 10. Germline V lookup: CDR1 MDHEN, CDR2 SYDVKM. As DNA, the CDR3 is TGTGCCAGCAGCTCTGGACAGGGGGCGGGAGGTGGCTACACCTTC. Translated: CASSSGQGAGGGYTF.

The chain employs TRBV11-2 and TRBJ2-2; D may be TRBD2 (6 bases). V was trimmed by 5 bases and J by 6 bases, leaving 19 bases between them. Germline lookup yields CDR1 SGHAT and CDR2 FQNNGV. CDR3 size: 16 residues. The CDR3 is CASSRIGGLGPGELFF. CDR3 nucleotide sequence: TGTGCCAGCAGCCGCATCGGGGGATTAGGGCCCGGGGAGCTGTTTTTT.

The J gene is TRBJ2-1, the V gene TRBV28; 13 bases are a match to TRBD2. The junction had 7 bases not matched to a gene; V was cut back by 11 bases and J by 3 bases. The CDR3 sequence is 15 residues long. CDR1 is MDHEN and CDR2 is SYDVKM in the germline V gene. CDR3 sequence: CALHRLAGGYNEQFF. The CDR3 coding sequence is TGTGCCCTCCATCGACTAGCGGGGGGCTACAATGAGCAGTTCTTC.

This chain connects TRBV18 to TRBJ2-7, with TRBD2 matching 9 bases. This CDR3 has 16 residues. V was pared by 3 bases and J by 1 base, with 7 bases of the junction left unmatched. The V gene's germline CDR1 is KGHSH and CDR2 LQKENI. In DNA form, the CDR3 reads TGTGCCAGCTCACCGGGGGCTAGCGGGGATTCCTACGAGCAGTACTTC. Translation: CASSPGASGDSYEQYF.

The chain couples TRBV15 to TRBJ2-6; D unresolved. The CDR3 has 16 amino acids. Trimming left V 0 bases short and J 1 base short, with 7 bases between. Germline V gives CDR1 LNHNV, CDR2 YYDKDF (reference sequence). The CDR3 nucleotides are TGTGCCACCAGCAGAGATTTGGAGTCTGGGGCCAACGTCCTGACTTTC. It encodes CATSRDLESGANVLTF.

This chain uses TRBV28 with TRBJ2-7; D possibly corresponds to TRBD1 (5 bases). There are 13 residues in the CDR3. CDR1 is MDHEN, CDR2 SYDVKM, per germline. The germline V and J ends were trimmed by 4 bases and 1 base, with 8 bases remaining between them. The CDR3 protein is CASSWTLSYEQYF. CDR3 nucleotide sequence: TGTGCCAGCAGTTGGACACTTTCCTACGAGCAGTACTTC.

The V and J genes are TRBV13 and TRBJ2-7; no reliable D call. The CDR3 spans 14 residues. Germline values: CDR1 PRHDT, CDR2 FYEKMQ (reference sequence). Trimming removed 1 base at V and 0 bases at J, with 7 bases between. The CDR3 coding sequence is TGTGCCAGCAGCTTAGCCAGGAGCTCCTACGAGCAGTACTTC. Translated: CASSLARSSYEQYF.

This clone was counted a few times. CDR3 loop: CASSLGGEKLFF. The CDR3 DNA reads as TGTGCCAGCAGCCTAGGGGGTGAAAAACTGTTTTTT. This chain uses TRBV11-2 with TRBJ1-4, with a possible D match to TRBD1 (6 bases). In germline, CDR1 is SGHAT, CDR2 FQNNGV. This CDR3 region has 12 residues. Trimming stripped 5 bases from V and 7 bases from J, with 8 bases between.

The sample holds a few counts of this clone. CDR3 loop: CASRLVNTGELFF. The DNA of the CDR3 is TGTGCCAGTCGGTTAGTGAACACCGGGGAGCTGTTTTTT. The genes are TRBV3-1 (or the pseudogene TRBV3-2) and TRBJ2-2, with D unresolved. CDR3 length: 13 residues. Germline loops: CDR1 LGHDT, CDR2 YNNKEL (reference sequence). The germline V and J ends were trimmed by 9 bases and 1 base, with 9 bases remaining between them.

This sequence joins TRBV12-5 and TRBJ2-5; 7 bases align to TRBD2. The CDR3 contains 13 residues. Germline CDR1 and CDR2: LGHNT and FRNRAP. After removal of 6 bases from V and 7 bases from J, the junction contained 8 bases not matched to a gene. The CDR3 is CASGPGGEGTQYF. The CDR3 nucleotides read TGTGCTAGTGGCCCGGGGGGAGAAGGGACCCAGTACTTC.

The V call is TRBV6-5, the J call TRBJ2-7; D call uncertain. The germline V gene encodes CDR1 MNHEY and CDR2 SVGAGI. The CDR3 loop spans 13 amino acids. V lost 5 bases and J 0 bases, leaving 8 bases between the germline ends. CDR3 bases: TGTGCCAGCAGTCGGACCTTCTCCTACGAGCAGTACTTC. It is translated as CASSRTFSYEQYF.

V and J are TRBV27 and TRBJ1-5; D gene uncertain. CDR1 and CDR2 (germline): MNHEY, SMNVEV (reference sequence). There are 17 residues in the CDR3. V lost 2 bases and J lost 4, with 18 bases in between. CDR3 in amino acids: CASSLLGTEVINQPQHF. CDR3 DNA sequence: TGTGCCAGCAGTTTACTTGGCACGGAAGTGATAAATCAGCCCCAGCATTTT.

The chain combines TRBV28 with TRBJ1-5; tentatively, D is TRBD1 (5 bases). Germline assignment: CDR1 MDHEN and CDR2 SYDVKM. V lost 2 bases and J lost 6, with 14 bases in between. This CDR3 comprises 15 residues. The CDR3 spells CASSLGGLWGQPQHF. DNA of the CDR3: TGTGCCAGCAGTTTAGGGGGTCTTTGGGGTCAGCCCCAGCATTTT.

Only a few counts were recorded for this clone. V usage is TRBV10-3 and J usage is TRBJ2-5, with unresolved D. The CDR3 sequence is 15 residues long. Germline loops: CDR1 ENHRY, CDR2 SYGVKD. V gave up 2 bases and J gave up 2 bases, with 12 bases separating them. CDR3 DNA sequence: TGTGCCATCAGTGAGCCGGCCGGAGCTCAAGAGACCCAGTACTTC. This gives the protein CAISEPAGAQETQYF.